The entry below gives a single T cell receptor (beta chain) sequence along with its context. The data belong to a study of blood T cell repertoires in COVID-19. Study context: Some COVID-19 samples were acute and others convalescent; all came from the United States, Italy and Spain. PBMCs, B-cell-depleted T cells, or T cells were the source of the cDNA or gDNA that made up the material.

From germline, CDR1 is SQVTM and CDR2 ANQGSEA. Trimming left V 3 bases short and J 1 base short, with 10 bases between. The length of the CDR3 is 13 residues. Libraries were prepared by immunoSEQ multiplex PCR; TCRdb keeps only in-frame clonotypes and omits some of them. In the table there are approximately 100,000 clones, 76% of which are singletons. The sequenced material came from peripheral blood. The rearrangement links TRBV29-1 to TRBJ2-7, with a weak D call TRBD2 (6 bases). The sequence was obtained from a man of 80 years or more with COVID-19, enrolled during active disease. The CDR3 DNA reads TGCAGCGTTGAGGGGGGATATTCCTACGAGCAGTACTTC. Residues: CSVEGGYSYEQYF.